This T cell receptor (beta chain) originates from a study of beta chain features in type 1 diabetes. Study in general: All samples together contributed around 100,000,000 sorted cells for examination.

Worth noting for this clone: As yet, its antigen is unknown.

CDR3 length: 15 amino acids. CDR1 is LNHDA and CDR2 is SQIVND in the germline V gene (reference sequence). Trimming took 5 bases from V and 2 from J, leaving 15 bases between them. Whole-study findings and limits: The similarity of naive, central memory and Treg TCRB repertoires appeared greater among patients than among healthy donors.

Every donor had blood drawn once into heparin, about 116 mL on average. Sequenced material consisted of expressed TCRB transcripts (all of the isolated RNA was reverse transcribed). The assay was immunoSEQ multiplex PCR, and TCRdb's table has in-frame clones only and misses some. The table has about 240,000 clones, 25% to 30% seen once; the top ten hold approximately 4%. Input material: central memory CD4+ T cells from blood. The sequence was obtained from a man aged 30 to 39 in good health. The rearrangement links TRBV19 to TRBJ2-5, with D maybe TRBD2 (5 bases). Here the CDR3 DNA reads TGTGCCAGTAGTCCCAACGGGATCCTGCAAGAGACCCAGTACTTC. Protein: CASSPNGILQETQYF.